The clone carrying this T cell receptor beta chain showed up just once. Its antigen remains unidentified. The same CDR3 can be traced to other DNA sequences in this sample. These data originate in a study of cytomegalovirus exposure and HLA in healthy donors. The CDR3 has 13 residues. The V end was cut by 3 bases, the J end by 4 bases, with 7 bases between. The germline V gene encodes CDR1 GTSNPN and CDR2 SVGIG (reference sequence). The PCR ran on 60 Vbeta and 13 Jbeta primers. Original handling: Unique TCR beta chains totaled roughly 80 million in a later count, with 8.5 million to 12 million of them shared. Using immunoSEQ multiplex PCR, the repertoire was profiled, and TCRdb retains in-frame clones only, with some absent. V, J and clone size are taken as reported in that table, and D and trimming were inferred from the DNA itself. This table holds approximately 170,000 clones, 80% to 85% found once.

Study-wide points: In most subjects, TCR beta sequences reportedly gave accurate predictions of HLA-A and HLA-B alleles. Common viral pathogens (according to a later analysis) appeared linked to several of the most significant clusters. A later analysis found most CMV-associated TCR beta chains apparently HLA-restricted.

This receptor was taken from a boy between 2 and 10 years old in good health and CMV-seronegative. The chain employs TRBV30 and TRBJ2-6; D is uncertain. Sequenced sample: PBMCs. CDR3 protein: CAWSGSGANVLTF. The CDR3 DNA reads TGTGCCTGGAGCGGGTCCGGGGCCAACGTCCTGACTTTC.